These 10 T cell receptor beta chains were sequenced from one sample in a study of cytomegalovirus exposure and HLA in healthy donors. Both 60 Vbeta primers and 13 Jbeta primers went into the PCR. Assay: immunoSEQ multiplex PCR; the TCRdb copy retains only in-frame clones and omits some. This sample has about 100,000 clones, with more than 65% found just once. Sequenced: PBMCs. These receptors were obtained from a woman in her forties or fifties in good health and CMV-seropositive.

This sequence joins TRBV5-5 and TRBJ2-7, with D possibly TRBD1 on 5 matching bases. Germline CDR1 and CDR2: SGHKS and YYEKEE (reference sequence). The V end lost 3 bases, the J end lost 3 bases, and 13 bases lay between the germline ends. This CDR3 comprises 14 residues. CDR3 residues: CASSSGHFGYEQYF. The CDR3 DNA is TGTGCCAGCAGCTCTGGACATTTCGGCTACGAGCAGTACTTC.

J is TRBJ2-7 and V is TRBV29-1; weak D call: TRBD2 (5 bases). The V end lost 5 bases, the J end lost 6 bases, and 17 bases lay between the germline ends. The V gene's germline CDR1 is SQVTM and CDR2 ANQGSEA. The length of the CDR3 is 13 residues. DNA of the CDR3: TGCAGCGTTCGAGGGATCGGCCCCGGCGAGCAGTACTTC. This sequence encodes CSVRGIGPGEQYF.

V and J are TRBV5-5 and TRBJ1-5; 9 bases map to TRBD1. Germline V CDR1 and CDR2: SGHKS, YYEKEE (reference sequence). This CDR3 is 14 amino acids long. V shed 1 base and J 6 bases; nucleotides not matched to a gene: 2. The DNA for the CDR3 is TGTGCCAGCAGCTTGACAGGGGGCCCTCAGCCCCAGCATTTT. This codes for CASSLTGGPQPQHF. Based on the CDR3 plus reference TRBV5-5 and TRBJ1-5, the full variable domain is DAGVTQSPTHLIKTRGQQVTLRCSPISGHKSVSWYQQVLGQGPQFIFQYYEKEERGRGNFPDRFSARQFPNYSSELNVNALLLGDSALYLCASSLTGGPQPQHFGDGTRLSIL.

The chain uses TRBV12-5 and TRBJ2-2; 12 bases line up with TRBD2. Unmatched junction bases numbered 3, after V lost 2 bases and J lost 5 bases. Germline CDR1 and CDR2: LGHNT and FRNRAP. There are 16 residues in the CDR3. The DNA of the CDR3 is TGTGCTAGTGGTTTGAGGCTAGCGGGAGGGACCGGGGAGCTGTTTTTT. It yields the protein CASGLRLAGGTGELFF. Based on the CDR3 plus reference TRBV12-5 and TRBJ2-2, the full variable domain is DARVTQTPRHKVTEMGQEVTMRCQPILGHNTVFWYRQTMMQGLELLAYFRNRAPLDDSGMPKDRFSAEMPDATLATLKIQPSEPRDSAVYFCASGLRLAGGTGELFFGEGSRLTVL.

The J gene is TRBJ2-1, the V gene TRBV6-1, with D unclear. Between the trimmed V and J ends, which lost 6 bases and 3 bases, there was a span of 15 bases. CDR1 MNHNS and CDR2 SASEGT come from the germline V gene. The CDR3 is made up of 15 amino acids. As DNA, the CDR3 is TGTGCCAGCAGCACAAACATCGAGCGCTACAATGAGCAGTTCTTC. Translation: CASSTNIERYNEQFF.

The CDR3 DNA reads as TGTGCCAGCAGTGAAGGGGGGCTGCCCACCGGGGAGCTGTTTTTT. It specifies CASSEGGLPTGELFF. The chain is built from TRBV2 and TRBJ2-2; D might be TRBD1 (6 bases). Germline CDR1 SNHLY, CDR2 FYNNEI. There are 15 residues in the CDR3. Trimming left V 1 base short and J 4 bases short, with 10 bases between.

This chain links TRBV2 with TRBJ2-7, with a tentative D call TRBD2 (6 bases). Trimming stripped 2 bases from V and 1 base from J, with 12 bases between. CDR3 length: 15 amino acids. The germline V gene encodes CDR1 SNHLY and CDR2 FYNNEI. The CDR3 bases are TGTGCCAGCAGTGAATCGCCGGGGGATTCCTACGAGCAGTACTTC. It encodes CASSESPGDSYEQYF.

This rearrangement joins TRBV5-6 to TRBJ2-3; 12 nucleotides align to TRBD2. Germline-derived CDR1 and CDR2 are SGHDT and YYEEEE. CDR3 length: 14 amino acids. The J segment lost 5 bases and the V segment lost 3 bases, leaving 1 base of the junction unmatched. CDR3 coding DNA: TGTGCCAGCAGCTCTAGCGGGAGGGGAGATACGCAGTATTTT. This codes for CASSSSGRGDTQYF.

This chain uses TRBV29-1 with TRBJ2-2, with 7 bases fitting TRBD2. The CDR3 extends over 14 amino acids. With V trimmed by 4 bases and J by 7 bases, 9 bases remained unmatched. Germline values: CDR1 SQVTM, CDR2 ANQGSEA. This CDR3 is CSVAQGLGIGELFF. In DNA form, the CDR3 reads TGCAGCGTTGCCCAAGGACTAGGGATCGGGGAGCTGTTTTTT.

This clone is a singleton in its sample. J is TRBJ1-1 and V is TRBV27, with 8 nucleotides matching TRBD1. The CDR3 is 15 residues long. V dropped 3 bases and J dropped 1; count of bases not matched to a gene: 4. Germline-derived CDR1 and CDR2 are MNHEY and SMNVEV (reference sequence). DNA for the CDR3: TGTGCCAGCAGTTTTTGGACAGGGTCGAACACTGAAGCTTTCTTT. It encodes CASSFWTGSNTEAFF.